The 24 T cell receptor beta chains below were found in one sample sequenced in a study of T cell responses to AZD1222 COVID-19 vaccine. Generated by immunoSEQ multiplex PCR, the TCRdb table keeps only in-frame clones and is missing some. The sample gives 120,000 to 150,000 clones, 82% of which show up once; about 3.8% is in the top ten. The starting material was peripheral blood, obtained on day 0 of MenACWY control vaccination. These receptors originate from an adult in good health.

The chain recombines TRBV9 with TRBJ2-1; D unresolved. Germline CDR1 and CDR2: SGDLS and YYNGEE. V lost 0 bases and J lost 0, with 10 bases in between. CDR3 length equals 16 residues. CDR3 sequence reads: CASSVGQANSYNEQFF. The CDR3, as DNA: TGTGCCAGCAGCGTAGGTCAGGCGAACTCCTACAATGAGCAGTTCTTC.

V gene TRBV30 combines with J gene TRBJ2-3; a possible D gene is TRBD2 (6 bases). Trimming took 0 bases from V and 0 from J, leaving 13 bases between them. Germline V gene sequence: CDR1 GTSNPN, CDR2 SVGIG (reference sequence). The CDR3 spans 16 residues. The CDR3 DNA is TGTGCCTGGAGTGTAAGAACGGGACTGAGCACAGATACGCAGTATTTT. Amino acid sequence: CAWSVRTGLSTDTQYF.

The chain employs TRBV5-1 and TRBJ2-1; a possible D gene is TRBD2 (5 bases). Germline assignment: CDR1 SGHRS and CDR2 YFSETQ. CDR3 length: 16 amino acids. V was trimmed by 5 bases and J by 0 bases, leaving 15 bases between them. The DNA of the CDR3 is TGCGCCAGCAGTTATTCAGCGGAGAGCTCCTACAATGAGCAGTTCTTC. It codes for CASSYSAESSYNEQFF.

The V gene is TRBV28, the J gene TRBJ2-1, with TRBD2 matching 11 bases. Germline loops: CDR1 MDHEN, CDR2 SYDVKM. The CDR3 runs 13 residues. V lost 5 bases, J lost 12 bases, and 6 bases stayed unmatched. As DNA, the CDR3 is TGTGCCAGCAGTACCCTAGCGGGGGGAAGGCAGTTCTTC. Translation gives CASSTLAGGRQFF.

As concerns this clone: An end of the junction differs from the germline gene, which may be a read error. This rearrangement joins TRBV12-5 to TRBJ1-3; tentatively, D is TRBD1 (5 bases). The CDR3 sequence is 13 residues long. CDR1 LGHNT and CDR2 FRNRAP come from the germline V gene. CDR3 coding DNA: TGTGCTAGTCTCGGGCTGCTCTGGAAACAGGTAACTTTT. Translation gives CASLGLLWKQVTF.

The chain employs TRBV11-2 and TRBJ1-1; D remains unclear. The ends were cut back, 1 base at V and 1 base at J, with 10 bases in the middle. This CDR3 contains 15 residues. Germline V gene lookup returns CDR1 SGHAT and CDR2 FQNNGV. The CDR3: CASSLALGSNTEAFF. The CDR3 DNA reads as TGTGCCAGCAGCTTAGCCCTGGGTTCGAACACTGAAGCTTTCTTT.

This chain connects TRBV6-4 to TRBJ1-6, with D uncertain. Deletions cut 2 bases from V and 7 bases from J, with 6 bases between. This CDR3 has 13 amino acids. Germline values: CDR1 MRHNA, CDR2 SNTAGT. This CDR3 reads CASSDSSNSPLHF. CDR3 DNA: TGTGCCAGCAGTGACAGTTCGAATTCACCCCTCCACTTT.

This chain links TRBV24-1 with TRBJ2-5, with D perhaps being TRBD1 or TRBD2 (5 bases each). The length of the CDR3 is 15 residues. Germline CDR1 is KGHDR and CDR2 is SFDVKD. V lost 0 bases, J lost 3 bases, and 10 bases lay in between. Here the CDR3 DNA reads TGTGCCACCAGTGATTTGAGGGACGATGAAGAGACCCAGTACTTC. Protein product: CATSDLRDDEETQYF.

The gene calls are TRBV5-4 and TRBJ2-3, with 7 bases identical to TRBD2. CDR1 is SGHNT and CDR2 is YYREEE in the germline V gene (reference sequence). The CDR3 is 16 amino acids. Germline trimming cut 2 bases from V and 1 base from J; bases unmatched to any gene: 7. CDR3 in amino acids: CASSFPLGGGTDTQYF. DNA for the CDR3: TGTGCCAGCAGCTTCCCTTTGGGGGGGGGCACAGATACGCAGTATTTT.

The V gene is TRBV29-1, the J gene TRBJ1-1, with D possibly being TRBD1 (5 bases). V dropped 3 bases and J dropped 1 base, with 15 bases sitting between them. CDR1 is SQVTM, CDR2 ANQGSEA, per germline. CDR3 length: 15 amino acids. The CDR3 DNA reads TGCAGCGTTGACCCGGAGGGACTTACGAACACTGAAGCTTTCTTT. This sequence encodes CSVDPEGLTNTEAFF.

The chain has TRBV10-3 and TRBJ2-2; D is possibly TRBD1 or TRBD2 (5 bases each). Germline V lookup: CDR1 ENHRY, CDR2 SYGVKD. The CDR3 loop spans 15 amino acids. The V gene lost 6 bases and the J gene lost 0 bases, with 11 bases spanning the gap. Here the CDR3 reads CAIRRDPTNTGELFF. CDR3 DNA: TGTGCCATCAGGAGGGACCCAACGAACACCGGGGAGCTGTTTTTT.

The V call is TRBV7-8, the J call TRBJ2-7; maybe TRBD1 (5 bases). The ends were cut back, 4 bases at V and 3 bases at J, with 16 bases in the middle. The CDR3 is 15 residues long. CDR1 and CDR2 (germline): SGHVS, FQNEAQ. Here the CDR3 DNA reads TGTGCCAGCAGCTCGTCTATCGGACAAGGCTACGAGCAGTACTTC. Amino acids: CASSSSIGQGYEQYF.

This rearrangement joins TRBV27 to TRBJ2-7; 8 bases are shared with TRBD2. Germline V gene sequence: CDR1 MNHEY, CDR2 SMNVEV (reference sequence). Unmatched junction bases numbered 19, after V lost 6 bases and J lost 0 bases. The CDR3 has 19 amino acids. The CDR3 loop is CASSLTWRAGASHSYEQYF. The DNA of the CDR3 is TGTGCCAGCAGCCTTACATGGCGAGCGGGGGCTTCGCACTCCTACGAGCAGTACTTC.

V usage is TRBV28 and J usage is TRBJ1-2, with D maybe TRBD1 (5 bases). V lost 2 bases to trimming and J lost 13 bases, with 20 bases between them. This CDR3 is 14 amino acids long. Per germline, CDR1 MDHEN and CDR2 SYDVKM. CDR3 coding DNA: TGTGCCAGCAGTTTAGGCGGGGCAACCGGAGTCTTCACCTTC. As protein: CASSLGGATGVFTF.

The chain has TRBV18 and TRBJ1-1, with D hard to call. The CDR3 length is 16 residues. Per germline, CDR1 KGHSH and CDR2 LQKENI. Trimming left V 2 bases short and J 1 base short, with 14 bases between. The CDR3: CASSPGSPGRNTEAFF. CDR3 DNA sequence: TGTGCCAGCTCACCAGGATCTCCCGGGCGGAACACTGAAGCTTTCTTT.

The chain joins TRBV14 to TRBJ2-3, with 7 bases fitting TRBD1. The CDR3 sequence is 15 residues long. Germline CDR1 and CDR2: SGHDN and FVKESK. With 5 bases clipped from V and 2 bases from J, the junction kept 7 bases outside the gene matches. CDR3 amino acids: CASSSRDRLTDTQYF. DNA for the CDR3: TGTGCCAGCAGCAGCCGGGACAGACTCACAGATACGCAGTATTTT.

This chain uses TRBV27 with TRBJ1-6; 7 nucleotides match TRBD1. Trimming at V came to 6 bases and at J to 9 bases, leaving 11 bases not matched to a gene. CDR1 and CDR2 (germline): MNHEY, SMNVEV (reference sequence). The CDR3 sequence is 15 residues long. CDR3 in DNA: TGTGCCAGCAGACCCGACAGGGTAATTTCTTCACCCCTCCACTTT. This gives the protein CASRPDRVISSPLHF.

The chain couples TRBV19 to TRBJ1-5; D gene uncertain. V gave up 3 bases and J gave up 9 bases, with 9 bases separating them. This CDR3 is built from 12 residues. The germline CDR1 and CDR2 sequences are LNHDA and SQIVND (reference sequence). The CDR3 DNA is TGTGCCAGTAGTATCCCTCTTGGGCCCCAGCATTTT. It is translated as CASSIPLGPQHF. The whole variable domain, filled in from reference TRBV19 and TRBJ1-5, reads DGGITQSPKYLFRKEGQNVTLSCEQNLNHDAMYWYRQDPGQGLRLIYYSQIVNDFQKGDIAEGYSVSREKKESFPLTVTSAQKNPTAFYLCASSIPLGPQHFGDGTRLSIL.

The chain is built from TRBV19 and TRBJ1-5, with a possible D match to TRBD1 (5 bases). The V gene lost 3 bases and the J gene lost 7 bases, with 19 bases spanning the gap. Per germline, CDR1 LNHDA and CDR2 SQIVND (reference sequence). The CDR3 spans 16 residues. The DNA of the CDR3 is TGTGCCAGTAGTATTAACACTTGGGGGAGTTCCCAGCCCCAGCATTTT. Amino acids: CASSINTWGSSQPQHF.

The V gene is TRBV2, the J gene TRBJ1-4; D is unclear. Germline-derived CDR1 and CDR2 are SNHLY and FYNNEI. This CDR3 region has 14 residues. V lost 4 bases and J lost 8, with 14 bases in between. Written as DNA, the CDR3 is TGTGCCAGCAGTGCTCTAAAGCGGGGAGAAAAACTGTTTTTT. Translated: CASSALKRGEKLFF.

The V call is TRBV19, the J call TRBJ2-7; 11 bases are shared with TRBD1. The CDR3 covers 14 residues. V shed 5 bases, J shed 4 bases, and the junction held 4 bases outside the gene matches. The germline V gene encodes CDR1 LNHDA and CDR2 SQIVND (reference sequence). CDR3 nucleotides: TGTGCCAGTAGTTCTGGACAGGGGGCGTACGAGCAGTACTTC. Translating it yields CASSSGQGAYEQYF.

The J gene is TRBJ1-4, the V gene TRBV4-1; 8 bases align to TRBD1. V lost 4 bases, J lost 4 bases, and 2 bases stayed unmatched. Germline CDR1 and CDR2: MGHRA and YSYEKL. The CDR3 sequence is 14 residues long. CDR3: CASSLGQVNEKLFF. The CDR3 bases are TGCGCCAGCAGCCTGGGACAGGTTAATGAAAAACTGTTTTTT.

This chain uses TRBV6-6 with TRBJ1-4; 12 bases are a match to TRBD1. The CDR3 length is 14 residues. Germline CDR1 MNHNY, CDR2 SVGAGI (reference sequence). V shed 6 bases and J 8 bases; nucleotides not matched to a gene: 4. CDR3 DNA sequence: TGTGCCAGCAGCAGGGACAGGGGGCGGGAAAAACTGTTTTTT. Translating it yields CASSRDRGREKLFF.

The CDR3 sequence: CASSRRWGDTDTQYF. The CDR3, as DNA: TGTGCCAGCAGCCGGAGGTGGGGTGACACAGATACGCAGTATTTT. The chain links TRBV5-6 to TRBJ2-3; D is possibly TRBD2 (5 bases). Trimming removed 4 bases from V and 2 bases from J, with 14 bases in between. This CDR3 is 15 amino acids long. Germline values: CDR1 SGHDT, CDR2 YYEEEE. The whole variable domain, filled in from reference TRBV5-6 and TRBJ2-3, reads DAGVTQSPTHLIKTRGQQVTLRCSPKSGHDTVSWYQQALGQGPQFIFQYYEEEERQRGNFPDRFSGHQFPNYSSELNVNALLLGDSALYLCASSRRWGDTDTQYFGPGTRLTVL.